The entry below describes one T cell receptor (beta chain). Its antigen is as yet unknown. Clones were read by immunoSEQ multiplex PCR, and TCRdb kept only the in-frame ones, dropping some. The data contain 90,000 to 150,000 clones, 70% to 90% of them singletons. The data were taken from a study of T cell responses to AZD1222 COVID-19 vaccine. Study-level points and caveats: Dominant at 160-218 and 743-854, vaccine-associated CD4 TCRs also spanned spike. An increase in Spike-specific TCR breadth and depth was observed after two AZD1222 doses.

V lost 2 bases to trimming and J lost 0 bases; unmatched junction nucleotides: 5. The CDR3 sequence is 18 residues long. The V gene's germline CDR1 is MNHEY and CDR2 SVGEGT. The TCR sequence derives from an adult who received the AZD1222 COVID-19 vaccine. The sample was peripheral blood, taken 28 days after the second AZD1222 dose. This chain connects TRBV6-2 or TRBV6-3 to TRBJ2-3, with 13 bases aligning to TRBD2. CDR3 bases: TGTGCCAGCAGTTACAGCCCGGGACTAGCGGGGAGCACAGATACGCAGTATTTT. Translating gives CASSYSPGLAGSTDTQYF.